The 3 T cell receptor beta chains presented below share a single source sample, sequenced in a study of blood T cell repertoires in COVID-19. This table comes from immunoSEQ multiplex PCR, and its TCRdb copy is limited to in-frame clones, with some not included. There are approximately 260,000 clones in the sample; 75% to 95% occur only once, and 1.5% to 2% lies in the top ten. The sequencing sample was made of PBMCs or T cells enriched from blood (not recorded which). The receptor source for this set is a woman aged 18 to 35 who had recovered from COVID-19.

Written as DNA, the CDR3 is TGTGCCAGCAGCCAGCCCGGGACAGGGCCTTATGGCTACACCTTC. Its translation: CASSQPGTGPYGYTF. This chain links TRBV3-1 (or the pseudogene TRBV3-2) with TRBJ1-2, with TRBD1 matching 9 bases. Germline CDR1 LGHDT, CDR2 YNNKEL (reference sequence). V lost 3 bases, J lost 5 bases, and 7 bases stayed unmatched. This CDR3 is 15 amino acids long.

V is TRBV3-1 (or the pseudogene TRBV3-2) and J is TRBJ1-5; D is perhaps TRBD1 (5 bases). The ends were cut back, 3 bases at V and 4 bases at J, with 13 bases in the middle. Germline loops: CDR1 LGHDT, CDR2 YNNKEL (reference sequence). The length of the CDR3 is 15 residues. CDR3 protein: CASSQSWGFNQPQHF. CDR3 sequence (DNA): TGTGCCAGCAGCCAGTCGTGGGGCTTTAATCAGCCCCAGCATTTT.

In its sample, this clone was seen once. The V gene is TRBV3-1 (or the pseudogene TRBV3-2), the J gene TRBJ2-5; TRBD2 agrees at 10 bases. Trimming cost V 4 bases and J 2 bases; bases outside gene matches: 4. This CDR3 comprises 15 residues. CDR1 and CDR2 from the germline V gene are LGHDT and YNNKEL (reference sequence). The CDR3 nucleotides read TGTGCCAGCAGCCCTCCGACTAGCGGGCAAGAGACCCAGTACTTC. It is translated as CASSPPTSGQETQYF.